This T cell receptor beta chain appears in the sequencing data of a study of blood T cell repertoires in COVID-19. The CDR3 sequence is 16 residues long. CDR1 and CDR2 (germline): SGDLS, YYNGEE. With 2 bases clipped from V and 4 bases from J, the junction kept 6 bases outside the gene matches. Profiling relied on immunoSEQ multiplex PCR, and the TCRdb table lists in-frame clones only, not all of them. Among about 140,000 clones listed, approximately 87% were seen once. This clone occurred a few times. The sequence derives from a human donor in a cohort sampled during active COVID-19. V usage is TRBV9 and J usage is TRBJ2-1, with TRBD2 matching over 10 bases. Sequencing was performed on peripheral blood. CDR3 region: CASSVSGGLWYNEQFF. The DNA for the CDR3 is TGTGCCAGCAGCGTTAGCGGGGGGCTCTGGTACAATGAGCAGTTCTTC. Full variable domain (remainder filled in from reference TRBV9 and TRBJ2-1): DSGVTQTPKHLITATGQRVTLRCSPRSGDLSVYWYQQSLDQGLQFLIQYYNGEERAKGNILERFSAQQFPDLHSELNLSSLELGDSALYFCASSVSGGLWYNEQFFGPGTRLTVL.